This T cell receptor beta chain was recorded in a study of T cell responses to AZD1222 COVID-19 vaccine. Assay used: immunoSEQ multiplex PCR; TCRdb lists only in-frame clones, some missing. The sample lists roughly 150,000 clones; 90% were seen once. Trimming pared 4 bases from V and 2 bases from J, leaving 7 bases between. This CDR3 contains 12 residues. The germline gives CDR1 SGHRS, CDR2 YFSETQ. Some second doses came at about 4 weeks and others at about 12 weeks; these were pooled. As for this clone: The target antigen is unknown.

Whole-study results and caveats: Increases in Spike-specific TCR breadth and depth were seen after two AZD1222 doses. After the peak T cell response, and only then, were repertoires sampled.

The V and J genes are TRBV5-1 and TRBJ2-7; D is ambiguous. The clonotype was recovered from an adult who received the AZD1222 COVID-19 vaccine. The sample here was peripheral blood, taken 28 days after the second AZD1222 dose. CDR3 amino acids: CASSPSAYEQYF. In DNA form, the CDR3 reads TGCGCCAGCAGCCCAAGTGCCTACGAGCAGTACTTC.